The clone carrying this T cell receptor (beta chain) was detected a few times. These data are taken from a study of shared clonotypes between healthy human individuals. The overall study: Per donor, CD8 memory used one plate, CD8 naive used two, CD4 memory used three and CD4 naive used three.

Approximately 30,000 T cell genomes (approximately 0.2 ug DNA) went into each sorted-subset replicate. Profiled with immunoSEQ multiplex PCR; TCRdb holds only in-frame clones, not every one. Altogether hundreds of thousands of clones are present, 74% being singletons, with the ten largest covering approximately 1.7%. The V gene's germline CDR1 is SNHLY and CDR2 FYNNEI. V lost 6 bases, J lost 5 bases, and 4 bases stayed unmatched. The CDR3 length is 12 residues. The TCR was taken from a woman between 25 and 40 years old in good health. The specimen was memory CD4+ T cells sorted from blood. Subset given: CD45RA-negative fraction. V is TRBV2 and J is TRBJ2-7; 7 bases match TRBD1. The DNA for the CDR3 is TGTGCCAGCAGCGGTGACAGGGACGAGCAGTACTTC. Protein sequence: CASSGDRDEQYF. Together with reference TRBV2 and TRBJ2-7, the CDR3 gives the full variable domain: EPEVTQTPSHQVTQMGQEVILRCVPISNHLYFYWYRQILGQKVEFLVSFYNNEISEKSEIFDDQFSVERPDGSNFTLKIRSTKLEDSAMYFCASSGDRDEQYFGPGTRLTVT.